This T cell receptor (beta chain) was profiled in a study of cytomegalovirus exposure and HLA in healthy donors. Study at large: In a later analysis, it was reported that the approximately 110 validation repertoires had been produced on the same platform as the 690 or so repertoires belonging to the first cohort. Overall study findings and caveats: While the bulk of TCR sequences proved rare, some public TCRs turned up in many donors. Cytomegalovirus status was reportedly diagnosed by the classifier with high sensitivity and specificity. TCR beta chains numbering more than 150 were designated cytomegalovirus-associated.

Regarding this clone: Its specificity is not known.

This CDR3 region has 19 residues. V gave up 2 bases and J gave up 1 base, with 21 bases separating them. Germline CDR1 reads SEHNR; CDR2 reads FQNEAQ (reference sequence). The assay was immunoSEQ multiplex PCR, and TCRdb's table has in-frame clones only and misses some. Of some 120,000 clones detected, roughly 89% appear once; the ten largest clones hold about 3.7%. The TCR originated in a man aged 25-45 years in good health and CMV-seronegative. Sequenced material: PBMCs. The V and J genes are TRBV7-9 and TRBJ1-3; D possibly corresponds to TRBD1 (5 bases). The CDR3 DNA follows: TGTGCCAGCAGCTTAAACTTGGACCCGCAGGGAAGGTCTGGAAACACCATATATTTT. It codes for CASSLNLDPQGRSGNTIYF.